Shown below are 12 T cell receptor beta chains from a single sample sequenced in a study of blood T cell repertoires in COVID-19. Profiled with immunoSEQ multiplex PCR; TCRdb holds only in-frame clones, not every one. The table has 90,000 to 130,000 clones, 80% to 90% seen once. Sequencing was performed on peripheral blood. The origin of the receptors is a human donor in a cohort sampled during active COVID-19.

CDR3 nucleotide sequence: TGTGCCAGCAGTTTAATTCGGCCCCGGGACAGTAGGAATGAGCAGTTCTTC. Its protein product is CASSLIRPRDSRNEQFF. This sequence joins TRBV27 and TRBJ2-1, with 7 bases fitting TRBD1. Germline values: CDR1 MNHEY, CDR2 SMNVEV (reference sequence). With 2 bases clipped from V and 7 bases from J, the junction kept 14 bases outside the gene matches. The CDR3 sequence is 17 residues long.

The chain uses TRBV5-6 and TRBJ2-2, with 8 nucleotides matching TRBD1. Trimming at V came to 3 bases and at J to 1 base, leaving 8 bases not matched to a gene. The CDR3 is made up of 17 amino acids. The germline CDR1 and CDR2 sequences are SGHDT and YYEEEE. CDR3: CASSWDLGTGNTGELFF. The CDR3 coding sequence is TGTGCCAGCAGCTGGGACTTAGGGACAGGGAACACCGGGGAGCTGTTTTTT. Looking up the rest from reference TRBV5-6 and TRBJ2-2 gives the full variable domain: DAGVTQSPTHLIKTRGQQVTLRCSPKSGHDTVSWYQQALGQGPQFIFQYYEEEERQRGNFPDRFSGHQFPNYSSELNVNALLLGDSALYLCASSWDLGTGNTGELFFGEGSRLTVL.

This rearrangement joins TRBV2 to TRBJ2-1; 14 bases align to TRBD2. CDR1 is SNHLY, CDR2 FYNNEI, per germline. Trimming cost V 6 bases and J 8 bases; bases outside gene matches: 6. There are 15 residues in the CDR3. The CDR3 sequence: CASSVGTSGSHEQFF. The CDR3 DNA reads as TGTGCCAGCAGCGTCGGGACTAGCGGGAGTCATGAGCAGTTCTTC.

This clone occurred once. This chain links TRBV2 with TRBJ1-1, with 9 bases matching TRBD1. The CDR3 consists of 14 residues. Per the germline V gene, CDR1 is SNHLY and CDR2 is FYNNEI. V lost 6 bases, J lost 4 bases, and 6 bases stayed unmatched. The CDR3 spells CASRGQGLGTEAFF. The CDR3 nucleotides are TGTGCCAGCAGGGGACAGGGATTGGGCACTGAAGCTTTCTTT.

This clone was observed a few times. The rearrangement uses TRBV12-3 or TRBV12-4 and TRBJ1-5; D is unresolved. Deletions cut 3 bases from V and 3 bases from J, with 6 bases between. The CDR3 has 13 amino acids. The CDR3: CASSLRDNQPQHF. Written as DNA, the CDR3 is TGTGCCAGCAGTTTGAGGGACAATCAGCCCCAGCATTTT.

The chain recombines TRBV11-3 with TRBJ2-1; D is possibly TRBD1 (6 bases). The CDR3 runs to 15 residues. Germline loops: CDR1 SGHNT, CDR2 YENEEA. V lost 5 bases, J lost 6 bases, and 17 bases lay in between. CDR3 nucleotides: TGTGCCAGCAGCCCCGGCCAGGGGCGAACCAATGAGCAGTTCTTC. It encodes CASSPGQGRTNEQFF.

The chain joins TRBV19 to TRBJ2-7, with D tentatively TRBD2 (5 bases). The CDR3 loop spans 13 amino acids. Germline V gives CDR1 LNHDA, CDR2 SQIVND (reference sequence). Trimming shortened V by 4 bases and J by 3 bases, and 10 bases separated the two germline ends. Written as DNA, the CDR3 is TGTGCCAGTAGTAGAGGGCCGAGCTACGAGCAGTACTTC. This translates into CASSRGPSYEQYF.

CDR3 DNA: TGTGCCAGTAGTTTTAGGGGGCTAGGCGACGAGCAGTACTTC. As protein: CASSFRGLGDEQYF. The genes are TRBV19 and TRBJ2-7, with TRBD1 matching 7 bases. The junction had 9 bases not matched to a gene; V was cut back by 5 bases and J by 5 bases. This CDR3 region has 14 residues. Germline assignment: CDR1 LNHDA and CDR2 SQIVND (reference sequence).

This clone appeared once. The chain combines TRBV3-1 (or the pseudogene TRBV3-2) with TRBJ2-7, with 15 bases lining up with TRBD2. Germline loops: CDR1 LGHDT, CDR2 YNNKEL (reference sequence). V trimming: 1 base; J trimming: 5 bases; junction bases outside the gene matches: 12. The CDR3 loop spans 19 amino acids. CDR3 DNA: TGTGCCAGCAGCCAAGTTGGGACTAGCGGGGGGTGGTTGCAGAACGAGCAGTACTTC. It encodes CASSQVGTSGGWLQNEQYF.

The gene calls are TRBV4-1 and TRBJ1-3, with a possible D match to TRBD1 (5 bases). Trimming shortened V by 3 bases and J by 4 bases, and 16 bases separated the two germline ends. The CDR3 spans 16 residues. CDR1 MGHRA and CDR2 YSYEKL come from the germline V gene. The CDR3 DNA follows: TGCGCCAGCAGCCAGCGTGGGCAGGGCCAAGGAAACACCATATATTTT. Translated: CASSQRGQGQGNTIYF.

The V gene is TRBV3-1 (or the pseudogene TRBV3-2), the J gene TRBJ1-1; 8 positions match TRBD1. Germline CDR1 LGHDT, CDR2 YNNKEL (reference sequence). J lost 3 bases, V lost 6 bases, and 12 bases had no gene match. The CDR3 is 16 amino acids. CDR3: CASSHDRGYFDTEAFF. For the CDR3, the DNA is TGTGCCAGCAGTCACGACAGGGGTTACTTCGACACTGAAGCTTTCTTT.

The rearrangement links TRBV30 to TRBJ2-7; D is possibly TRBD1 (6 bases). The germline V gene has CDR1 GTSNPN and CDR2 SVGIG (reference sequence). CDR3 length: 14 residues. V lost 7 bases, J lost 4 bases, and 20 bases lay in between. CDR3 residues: CAYKTGTLVYEQYF. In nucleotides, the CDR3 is TGTGCCTACAAAACCGGGACACTCGTTTACGAGCAGTACTTC.